This T cell receptor beta chain was recovered during a study of blood T cell repertoires in COVID-19. Study details: COVID-19 samples from acute and convalescent phases originated in the United States, Italy and Spain. T cells, B-cell-depleted T cells, or PBMCs provided the cDNA or gDNA that served as material.

Germline V gene lookup returns CDR1 KGHSH and CDR2 LQKENI. The V and J ends lost 5 bases and 4 bases, in that order; junction bases with no gene match: 5. The CDR3 totals 14 residues. Individuals aged about 18 to 100 years were recruited from roughly 23 US areas. Clinical history reported by participants formed the basis on which cohorts were assigned. Clones were read by immunoSEQ multiplex PCR, and TCRdb kept only the in-frame ones, dropping some. The repertoire holds about 220,000 clones, approximately 90% seen once, with just over 2.5% in the top ten. The TCR was taken from a woman in her 30s with acute COVID-19. The chain combines TRBV18 with TRBJ2-7, with 10 bases matching TRBD1. Sequencing was performed on PBMCs or T cells enriched from blood (not recorded which). CDR3 region: CASSTTGGAYEQYF. The CDR3, as DNA: TGTGCCAGCTCAACGACAGGGGGCGCGTACGAGCAGTACTTC.